This T cell receptor (beta chain) was sequenced in a study of T cell responses to AZD1222 COVID-19 vaccine. About the research overall: The study pooled second doses at about 4 or about 12 weeks. Points from the study as a whole: Researchers report vaccine-associated CD4 TCRs spanning spike, with dominance at 160-218 and 743-854. Vaccination with two AZD1222 doses was followed by a rise in Spike-specific TCR breadth and depth.

As to this clone: What it binds is not known.

The V end lost 6 bases, the J end lost 0 bases, and 16 bases lay between the germline ends. Germline CDR1 is SGHAT and CDR2 is FQNNGV. The CDR3 has 16 amino acids. Generated by immunoSEQ multiplex PCR, the TCRdb table keeps only in-frame clones and is missing some. This table has 150,000 to 200,000 clones, about 86% appearing once. The clonotype was recovered from an adult in good health. This rearrangement joins TRBV11-2 to TRBJ2-3, with a tentative D call TRBD1 (5 bases). This material consisted of peripheral blood, taken on day 0 of AZD1222 vaccination. The CDR3 reads CASRIDRFISTDTQYF. In nucleotides, the CDR3 is TGTGCCAGCAGGATCGACAGATTCATTAGCACAGATACGCAGTATTTT.